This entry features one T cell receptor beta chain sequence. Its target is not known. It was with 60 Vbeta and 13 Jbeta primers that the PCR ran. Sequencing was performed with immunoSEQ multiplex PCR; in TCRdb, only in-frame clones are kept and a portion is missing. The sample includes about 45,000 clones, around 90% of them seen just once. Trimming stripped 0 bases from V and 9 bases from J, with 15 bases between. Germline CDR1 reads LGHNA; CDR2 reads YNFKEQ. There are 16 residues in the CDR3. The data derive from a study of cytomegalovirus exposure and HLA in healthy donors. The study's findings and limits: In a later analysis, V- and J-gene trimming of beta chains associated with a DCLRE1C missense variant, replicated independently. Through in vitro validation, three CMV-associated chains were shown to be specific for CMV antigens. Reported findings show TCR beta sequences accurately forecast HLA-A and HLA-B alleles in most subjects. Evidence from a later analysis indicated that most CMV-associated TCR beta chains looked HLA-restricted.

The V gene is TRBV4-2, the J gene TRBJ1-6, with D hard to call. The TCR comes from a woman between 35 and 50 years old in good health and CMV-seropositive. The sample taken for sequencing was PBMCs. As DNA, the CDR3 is TGTGCCAGCAGCCAAGATTATGCCGGGATGGCTTCACCCCTCCACTTT. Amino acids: CASSQDYAGMASPLHF.